The 17 T cell receptor beta chains reported below all come from one sample, sequenced in a study of shared clonotypes between healthy human individuals. Naivety among CD8 cells was defined by CD45RO negativity and positive CCR7 selection, thereby excluding terminally differentiated effector memory CD45RA+ cells. Sequencing used immunoSEQ multiplex PCR; TCRdb keeps in-frame clones, though not all of them. The table has approximately 720,000 clones, just over 90% seen once; the top ten hold roughly 22%. Sequenced sample: naive CD8+ T cells sorted from blood. These receptors originate from a man aged 25 to 45 in good health.

The chain combines TRBV27 with TRBJ2-2, with no clear D. Between the trimmed V and J ends, which lost 4 bases and 2 bases, there was a span of 5 bases. The germline V gene has CDR1 MNHEY and CDR2 SMNVEV (reference sequence). CDR3 length: 13 amino acids. CDR3 amino acids: CASSYGNTGELFF. The CDR3 nucleotides are TGTGCCAGCAGTTACGGTAACACCGGGGAGCTGTTTTTT.

The V call is TRBV28, the J call TRBJ2-4, with unresolved D. This CDR3 is built from 13 residues. Trimming pared 6 bases from V and 2 bases from J, leaving 8 bases between. Germline V gene sequence: CDR1 MDHEN, CDR2 SYDVKM. The CDR3, as DNA: TGTGCCAGCAGGAGTCACTCCAAAAACATTCAGTACTTC. This sequence encodes CASRSHSKNIQYF.

The CDR3 reads CASSQSVAGGLSSYNEQFF. The DNA of the CDR3 is TGTGCCAGCAGCCAGTCGGTGGCGGGAGGGCTAAGCTCCTACAATGAGCAGTTCTTC. The chain combines TRBV7-7 with TRBJ2-1; 9 bases are a match to TRBD2. Trimming took 5 bases from V and 0 from J; bases not matched to a gene: 14. Germline loops: CDR1 SSHAT, CDR2 FNYEAQ (reference sequence). The CDR3 is 19 residues long.

The V gene is TRBV27, the J gene TRBJ2-7; possible D gene TRBD1, 6 bases. This CDR3 contains 15 residues. Trimming removed 5 bases from V and 2 bases from J, with 16 bases in between. Germline values: CDR1 MNHEY, CDR2 SMNVEV (reference sequence). The DNA of the CDR3 is TGTGCCAGCAGTCAGGACGCTCGGACAGCCTACGAGCAGTACTTC. Translating gives CASSQDARTAYEQYF.

This chain uses TRBV29-1 with TRBJ2-1, with D maybe TRBD2 (6 bases). The CDR3 extends over 12 amino acids. V was cut by 2 bases and J by 15 bases, with 17 bases left in between. Germline V gene data show CDR1 as SQVTM and CDR2 as ANQGSEA. In DNA form, the CDR3 reads TGCAGCGTTGAATATCTCGGGAGCGAAGCGTTCTTC. This encodes CSVEYLGSEAFF.

This chain connects TRBV7-9 to TRBJ2-3; D is uncertain. Germline V gives CDR1 SEHNR, CDR2 FQNEAQ (reference sequence). The V end lost 5 bases, the J end lost 6 bases, and 12 bases lay between the germline ends. The CDR3 sequence is 13 residues long. CDR3 bases: TGTGCCAGCAGCACAGATGGAAGTGATACGCAGTATTTT. This translates into CASSTDGSDTQYF.

The rearrangement joins TRBV19 to TRBJ1-1; 10 nucleotides align to TRBD1. This CDR3 region has 15 residues. CDR1 and CDR2 from the germline V gene are LNHDA and SQIVND (reference sequence). V shed 6 bases, J shed 4 bases, and the junction held 8 bases outside the gene matches. The CDR3 DNA reads TGTGCCAGTAGCTGGAACCGGGACAGGGGCACTGAAGCTTTCTTT. This translates into CASSWNRDRGTEAFF.

The chain uses TRBV7-6 and TRBJ2-7, with a possible D match to TRBD2 (5 bases). Germline V lookup: CDR1 SGHVS, CDR2 FNYEAQ. The ends were cut back, 3 bases at V and 4 bases at J, with 13 bases in the middle. The CDR3 sequence is 14 residues long. The CDR3 nucleotides read TGTGCCAGCAGCTTTTCGGGCCGAGGGTACGAGCAGTACTTC. It encodes CASSFSGRGYEQYF. The full variable domain, in which reference TRBV7-6 and TRBJ2-7 provide the parts outside the CDR3, is GAGVSQSPRYKVTKRGQDVALRCDPISGHVSLYWYRQALGQGPEFLTYFNYEAQQDKSGLPNDRFSAERPEGSISTLTIQRTEQRDSAMYRCASSFSGRGYEQYFGPGTRLTVT.

This chain uses TRBV2 with TRBJ2-7; 7 nucleotides agree with TRBD1. This CDR3 region has 15 residues. The germline CDR1 and CDR2 sequences are SNHLY and FYNNEI. V dropped 6 bases and J dropped 3; count of bases not matched to a gene: 11. The CDR3, as DNA: TGTGCCAGCAGCGCAACCCCCGGGACAGACTACGAGCAGTACTTC. Amino acid sequence: CASSATPGTDYEQYF.

V usage is TRBV11-2 and J usage is TRBJ2-7; possibly TRBD2 for D (5 bases). The germline gives CDR1 SGHAT, CDR2 FQNNGV. V gave up 2 bases and J gave up 6 bases, with 11 bases separating them. The CDR3 sequence is 13 residues long. This CDR3 reads CASSLSRGSEQYF. CDR3 DNA sequence: TGTGCCAGCAGCTTATCTCGGGGATCCGAGCAGTACTTC.

This rearrangement joins TRBV7-9 to TRBJ2-5; 7 nucleotides line up with TRBD2. V lost 3 bases, J lost 0 bases, and 7 bases stayed unmatched. Germline V gene data show CDR1 as SEHNR and CDR2 as FQNEAQ (reference sequence). The CDR3 is 16 residues long. CDR3 region: CASSLRVAGYQETQYF. In DNA, the CDR3 is TGTGCCAGCAGCTTGAGGGTAGCGGGTTACCAAGAGACCCAGTACTTC.

Only one count was recorded for this clone. This sequence joins TRBV5-4 and TRBJ1-1; TRBD1 aligns across 12 bases. The V segment lost 8 bases and the J segment 4 bases; nucleotides outside the gene matches: 18. Germline V gene sequence: CDR1 SGHNT, CDR2 YYREEE (reference sequence). The CDR3 spans 18 residues. The CDR3 nucleotides read TGTGCCAGGTCCTCCGGGACAGGGGGCGTTAATTTTGCCACTGAAGCTTTCTTT. It codes for CARSSGTGGVNFATEAFF.

CDR3 nucleotide sequence: TGCGCCAGCAGCTTGTCTCTCGGGGGAGAGGGTGAAGCTTTCTTT. Protein product: CASSLSLGGEGEAFF. The V and J genes are TRBV5-1 and TRBJ1-1, with D possibly TRBD1 on 5 matching bases. V gave up 1 base and J gave up 7 bases, with 17 bases separating them. The germline gives CDR1 SGHRS, CDR2 YFSETQ. This CDR3 comprises 15 residues.

The gene calls are TRBV7-6 and TRBJ2-5; no clear D gene. Germline CDR1 SGHVS, CDR2 FNYEAQ. The V and J ends lost 1 base and 5 bases respectively, with 14 bases between them. The CDR3 consists of 15 residues. CDR3: CASSLEEALVETQYF. The CDR3 region has the DNA TGTGCCAGCAGCTTAGAAGAAGCTTTAGTCGAGACCCAGTACTTC. Variable domain in full (rest from reference TRBV7-6 and TRBJ2-5): GAGVSQSPRYKVTKRGQDVALRCDPISGHVSLYWYRQALGQGPEFLTYFNYEAQQDKSGLPNDRFSAERPEGSISTLTIQRTEQRDSAMYRCASSLEEALVETQYFGPGTRLLVL.

The chain combines TRBV7-9 with TRBJ2-2; 8 bases align to TRBD1. The V gene end was trimmed by 4 bases and the J gene end by 4 bases; junction bases not matched to a gene: 17. Germline values: CDR1 SEHNR, CDR2 FQNEAQ (reference sequence). CDR3 length: 19 amino acids. The CDR3 protein is CASSSPLRGPRVATGELFF. DNA for the CDR3: TGTGCCAGCAGCTCGCCTCTCAGGGGGCCTAGAGTAGCCACCGGGGAGCTGTTTTTT.

The chain is built from TRBV5-8 and TRBJ1-1; TRBD1 matches 7 bases. The CDR3 contains 15 residues. Per germline, CDR1 SGHTS and CDR2 YDEGEE. Losses at the gene ends were 1 base for V and 7 bases for J; bases not matched to a gene: 10. The CDR3, as DNA: TGTGCCAGCAGCTTGAACTACCGGGACAGAGATGAAGCTTTCTTT. Its protein product is CASSLNYRDRDEAFF.

The chain carries TRBV6-5 and TRBJ2-1; 9 positions match TRBD2. The junction had 7 bases not matched to a gene; V was cut back by 2 bases and J by 8 bases. Germline-derived CDR1 and CDR2 are MNHEY and SVGAGI. The CDR3 spans 15 residues. As DNA, the CDR3 is TGTGCCAGCAGTTACCCGGCGGGAGGGCCGGATGAGCAGTTCTTC. Its translation: CASSYPAGGPDEQFF.